These 25 T cell receptor beta chains share one sample of origin, sequenced in a study of CD4 and CD8 cells across lung adenocarcinoma regions. MiXCR, run by TCRdb on the PCR reads, gives a single entry per CDR3 protein. The repertoire holds 3,200 or so distinct CDR3 sequences, with more than 55% as singletons. The sample was CD8+ T cells from the margin of a lung tumor. These receptors all come from a female donor with lung adenocarcinoma. The CD4 and CD8 labels of this study may be unreliable.

The rearrangement joins TRBV4-1 to TRBJ1-2; no reliable D call. The CDR3 is 15 residues long. CDR1 is MGHRA, CDR2 YSYEKL, per germline. Trimming cost V 4 bases and J 0 bases, with 12 bases left between them. The chain's CDR3 is CASSPTFQSNYGYTF. CDR3 bases: TGCGCCAGCAGCCCCACGTTTCAATCTAACTATGGCTACACCTTC.

The chain uses TRBV6-1 and TRBJ1-6; the D is unclear. Trimming pared 1 base from V and 7 bases from J, leaving 11 bases between. The CDR3 has 15 amino acids. Germline V gene lookup returns CDR1 MNHNS and CDR2 SASEGT. The CDR3 DNA is TGTGCCAGCAGTGAAGGGGGAGCTCTGAATTCACCCCTCCACTTT. As protein: CASSEGGALNSPLHF.

This clonotype occurred a few times. The chain employs TRBV6-1 and TRBJ2-1; 9 nucleotides agree with TRBD1. Germline-derived CDR1 and CDR2 are MNHNS and SASEGT. The CDR3 length is 14 residues. The junction had 13 bases not matched to a gene; V was cut back by 6 bases and J by 13 bases. CDR3 coding DNA: TGTGCCAGCAGGCCCGGGACAGGGTTGGAGACCCAGTTCTTC. Translation gives CASRPGTGLETQFF.

This chain joins TRBV6-4 and TRBJ2-1; TRBD1 or TRBD2 may be the D gene (6 bases each). TRBJ2-7 explains the end of the DNA better; the J call may be wrong. Germline-derived CDR1 and CDR2 are MRHNA and SNTAGT. The CDR3 consists of 15 residues. As DNA, the CDR3 is TGTGCCGGGGGGCCCGGGGGCCGTGACCAAGAGACGCAGTACTTC. Residues: CAGGPGGRDQETQYF.

Worth noting for this clonotype: Since no conserved phenylalanine or tryptophan closes the CDR3, a read error is the likely cause. It is unclear where the CDR3 begins or ends on the DNA, so no DNA is shown, and the CDR3 is as TCRdb lists it. CDR3 sequence: CASNGLAGGRKSPYL. The chain links TRBV6-1 to TRBJ2-1; the table assigns TRBD2, which was not confirmed against the DNA. The CDR3 is made up of 15 amino acids, end residues included. CDR1 and CDR2 (germline): MNHNS, SASEGT.

The rearrangement links TRBV25-1 to TRBJ2-5; 10 bases are shared with TRBD1. CDR3 length: 15 residues. Trimming removed 4 bases from V and 6 bases from J; junction bases left unmatched: 8. The germline CDR1 and CDR2 sequences are MGHDK and SYGVNS. CDR3 sequence: CASSVSTGGEKTQYF. The CDR3 nucleotides are TGTGCCAGCAGTGTGTCGACAGGGGGCGAAAAGACCCAGTACTTC.

The chain employs TRBV6-1 and TRBJ2-5; 8 bases fit TRBD1. The J call may not be correct, given that the DNA end is closer to TRBJ2-7. The germline V gene has CDR1 MNHNS and CDR2 SASEGT. The CDR3 sequence is 15 residues long. The CDR3 here is CASSSTGGPPYEQYF. The CDR3 region has the DNA TGTGCCAGCAGCTCCACAGGGGGTCCCCCCTACGAGCAGTACTTC.

V gene TRBV5-1 combines with J gene TRBJ2-3; 12 bases match TRBD2. The CDR3 has 17 amino acids. V dropped 7 bases and J dropped 3; count of bases not matched to a gene: 12. The germline gives CDR1 SGHRS, CDR2 YFSETQ. This chain's CDR3 is CASSSASGGAETDTQYF. The CDR3 bases are TGCGCCAGCTCCAGTGCTAGCGGGGGGGCCGAGACAGATACGCAGTATTTT.

This clonotype turned up a few times. Being one base from a much bigger clone, this may be a read error. The V call is TRBV6-4, the J call TRBJ1-2, with D uncertain. Germline CDR1 and CDR2: MRHNA and SNTAGT. The CDR3 has 14 residues. V was pared by 3 bases and J by 9 bases, with 17 bases between. As DNA, the CDR3 is TGTGCCAGCAGTGAGTCAGCGGATGGCGATTGCTACACCTTC. Amino acids: CASSESADGDCYTF.

A word on this clonotype: At one boundary the junction diverges from the germline segment, which might be a read error. V gene TRBV7-2 combines with J gene TRBJ2-5; D remains unclear. The last part of the DNA fits TRBJ2-7 better; the J call may be wrong. The germline CDR1 and CDR2 sequences are SGHTA and FQGNSA. The CDR3 totals 15 residues. CDR3 protein: CASNLDHLQFYEQYF. In DNA form, the CDR3 reads TGTGCCAGCAACTTAGACCATCTCCAGTTCTACGAGCAGTACTTC.

In this sample, this clonotype turned up a few times. The rearrangement uses TRBV7-8 and TRBJ2-6; D perhaps matches TRBD2 (5 bases). CDR3 length: 15 amino acids. V gave up 2 bases and J gave up 1 base, with 6 bases separating them. The germline gives CDR1 SGHVS, CDR2 FQNEAQ. The DNA of the CDR3 is TGTGCCAGCAGCTTAAGAGGGTCTGGGGCCAACGTCCTGACTTTC. Translation: CASSLRGSGANVLTF.

Written as DNA, the CDR3 is TGTGCCAGCAGTGAACGTTCAGGGGATAATTCACCCCTCCACTTT. This encodes CASSERSGDNSPLHF. J is TRBJ1-6 and V is TRBV6-1, with a weak D call TRBD1 (6 bases). Germline CDR1 reads MNHNS; CDR2 reads SASEGT. With 2 bases removed from V and 5 bases from J, the gap between germline ends came to 10 bases. The CDR3 contains 15 residues.

The J gene is TRBJ2-1, the V gene TRBV6-1; 11 positions agree with TRBD2. The J call may be incorrect, as the DNA end agrees better with TRBJ2-5. Germline V CDR1 and CDR2: MNHNS, SASEGT. The CDR3 loop spans 17 amino acids. Here the CDR3 reads CASRAYGTSGSTGTQYF. In DNA, the CDR3 is TGTGCCAGCAGGGCTTACGGGACTAGCGGAAGTACGGGGACCCAGTACTTC.

Comments on this clonotype: Germline and junction disagree at one end, which may indicate a read error. The rearrangement links TRBV5-1 to TRBJ2-3; 11 bases are a match to TRBD2. The germline gives CDR1 SGHRS, CDR2 YFSETQ. The CDR3 is made up of 17 amino acids. The CDR3 protein is CASSRGSGGADQETQYF. CDR3 DNA sequence: TGCGCCAGCTCCAGGGGTAGCGGGGGGGCCGACCAAGAGACGCAGTATTTC.

V is TRBV6-5 and J is TRBJ1-4; tentatively, D is TRBD1 (6 bases). This CDR3 region has 14 residues. The V and J ends lost 2 bases and 8 bases respectively, with 12 bases between them. Germline CDR1 reads MNHEY; CDR2 reads SVGAGI. The CDR3 coding sequence is TGTGCCAGCAGTTACGGGCAGGGGCGCGAAAAACTGTTTTTT. Translation gives CASSYGQGREKLFF.

This clonotype was seen more than once but under ten times. The gene calls are TRBV6-1 and TRBJ2-1, with 7 bases fitting TRBD1. Judging by the DNA end, TRBJ2-7 fits better; the J call may be wrong. This CDR3 comprises 13 residues. Germline CDR1 and CDR2: MNHNS and SASEGT. In DNA, the CDR3 is TGTGCCAGCAGGACAGGGACAGACTACGAGCAGTACTTC. It is translated as CASRTGTDYEQYF.

Within the sample, this clonotype is large. The J gene is TRBJ1-5, the V gene TRBV6-1, with D uncertain. Germline CDR1 MNHNS, CDR2 SASEGT. This CDR3 region has 14 residues. The germline V and J ends were trimmed by 2 bases and 10 bases, with 15 bases remaining between them. The CDR3 bases are TGTGCCAGCAGTGAAAAGGGTAGTGGCAACCCCCAGCATTTT. Its protein product is CASSEKGSGNPQHF.

CDR3 in amino acids: CASRTLPNEQFF. CDR3 sequence (DNA): TGTGCCAGCAGGACGCTTCCCAATGAGCAGTTCTTC. V gene TRBV6-1 combines with J gene TRBJ2-1; D gene ambiguous. Germline CDR1 reads MNHNS; CDR2 reads SASEGT. V lost 6 bases, J lost 6 bases, and 9 bases lay in between. This CDR3 comprises 12 residues.

The genes are TRBV11-2 and TRBJ2-3; the D call may be TRBD1 or TRBD2 (5 bases each). Trimming cost V 4 bases and J 4 bases, with 21 bases left between them. The CDR3 covers 17 residues. Germline V gene lookup returns CDR1 SGHAT and CDR2 FQNNGV. This CDR3 is CASSSLPGPISADTQYF. CDR3 bases: TGTGCCAGCAGCTCACTCCCGGGACCGATCTCCGCAGATACGCAGTATTTT.

This clonotype appeared a single time. CDR3 protein: CASSPESGGPLTDTQYF. For the CDR3, the DNA is TGTGCCAGCAGCCCGGAGAGCGGGGGGCCCCTCACAGATACGCAGTATTTT. J is TRBJ2-3 and V is TRBV11-1; 9 bases are shared with TRBD2. With V trimmed by 5 bases and J by 2 bases, 11 bases remained unmatched. The CDR3 has 17 residues. Germline V gene data show CDR1 as SGHAT and CDR2 as FQDESV (reference sequence).

Only a few counts were recorded for this clonotype. CDR3 coding DNA: TGTGCCAGCAGTGGGGACCGACTGGTAAACATTCAGTACTTC. This sequence encodes CASSGDRLVNIQYF. This chain links TRBV6-1 with TRBJ2-4; D possibly matches TRBD1 or TRBD2 (5 bases each). The V gene lost 4 bases and the J gene lost 6 bases, with 13 bases spanning the gap. The germline V gene has CDR1 MNHNS and CDR2 SASEGT. The CDR3 extends over 14 amino acids.

This clonotype has a handful of counts. The chain carries TRBV6-1 and TRBJ2-3; 7 nucleotides match TRBD1. The germline gives CDR1 MNHNS, CDR2 SASEGT. The CDR3 extends over 13 amino acids. The V gene end was trimmed by 6 bases and the J gene end by 6 bases; junction bases not matched to a gene: 6. CDR3: CASRGQFLDTQYF. CDR3 in DNA: TGTGCCAGCAGGGGACAGTTTTTGGATACGCAGTATTTT.

This clonotype was counted once. One junction end disagrees with the germline gene, perhaps due to a read error. The rearrangement links TRBV6-5 to TRBJ2-3; perhaps TRBD1 as D (5 bases). The CDR3 is made up of 16 amino acids. Germline V gene sequence: CDR1 MNHEY, CDR2 SVGAGI. As DNA, the CDR3 is TGTGCCAGCAGTTACTCGGGGCTGCCAGGCACAGATACGCAGTATTTC. This sequence encodes CASSYSGLPGTDTQYF.

This chain connects TRBV12-3 or TRBV12-4 to TRBJ2-2; either TRBD1 or TRBD2 may fit D (6 bases each). The CDR3 sequence is 15 residues long. Trimming left V 2 bases short and J 4 bases short, with 11 bases between. This CDR3 reads CASSLTGAPTGELFF. DNA of the CDR3: TGTGCCAGCAGTTTAACGGGGGCGCCCACCGGGGAGCTGTTTTTT.

The CDR3: CASSTGTSEVNEQFF. The CDR3, as DNA: TGTGCCAGCAGCACCGGGACTAGCGAGGTCAATGAGCAGTTCTTC. The chain couples TRBV6-2 or TRBV6-3 to TRBJ2-1, with 10 bases fitting TRBD2. In germline, CDR1 is MNHEY, CDR2 SVGEGT. V dropped 6 bases and J dropped 6; count of bases not matched to a gene: 8. The CDR3 is 15 amino acids.